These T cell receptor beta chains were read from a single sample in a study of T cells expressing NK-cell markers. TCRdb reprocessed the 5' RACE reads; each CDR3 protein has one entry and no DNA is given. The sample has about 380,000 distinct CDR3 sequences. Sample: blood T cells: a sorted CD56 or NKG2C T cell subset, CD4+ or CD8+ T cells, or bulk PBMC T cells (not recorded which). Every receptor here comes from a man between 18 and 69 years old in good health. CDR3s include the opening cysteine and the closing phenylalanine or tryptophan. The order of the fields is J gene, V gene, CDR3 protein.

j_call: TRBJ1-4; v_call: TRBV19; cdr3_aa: CASSIALQGWSATNEKLFF
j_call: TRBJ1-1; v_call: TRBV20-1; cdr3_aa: CSARAIFPLGQDRNTEAFF
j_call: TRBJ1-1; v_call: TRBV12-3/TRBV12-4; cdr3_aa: CASSLGGALNTEAFF
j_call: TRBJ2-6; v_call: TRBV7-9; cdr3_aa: CASSPGQGVAGANVLTF
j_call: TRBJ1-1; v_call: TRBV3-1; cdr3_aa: CASSQEFGVGGSKAFF
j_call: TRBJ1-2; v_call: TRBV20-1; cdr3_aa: CSASPDSIGYGYTF
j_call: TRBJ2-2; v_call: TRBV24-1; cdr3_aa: CATSDPQGPGELFF
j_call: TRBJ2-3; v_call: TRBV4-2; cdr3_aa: CASSQVGGQGTDTQYF
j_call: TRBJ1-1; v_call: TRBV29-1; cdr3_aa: CSVGGTGGTEAFF
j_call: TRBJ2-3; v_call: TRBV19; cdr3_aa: CASSTGKTDTQYF
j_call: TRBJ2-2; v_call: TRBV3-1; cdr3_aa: CASSSRPRSGGVGTGELFF
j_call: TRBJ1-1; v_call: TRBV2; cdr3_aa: CASRDWGTEAFF
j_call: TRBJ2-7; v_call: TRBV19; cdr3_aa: CASRKSLGVYEQYF
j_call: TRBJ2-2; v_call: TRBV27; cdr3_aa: CASTGTANTGELFF
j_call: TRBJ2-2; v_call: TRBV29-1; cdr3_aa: CSVGTGLIGELFF
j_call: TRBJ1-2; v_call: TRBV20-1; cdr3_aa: CSASSGHLNYGYTF
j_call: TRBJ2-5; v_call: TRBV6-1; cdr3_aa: CATKRDRGYQETQYF
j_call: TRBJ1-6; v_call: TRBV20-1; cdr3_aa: CSAQPRSYNSPLHF
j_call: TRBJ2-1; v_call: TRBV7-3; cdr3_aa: CASSLLISGKASYNEQFF
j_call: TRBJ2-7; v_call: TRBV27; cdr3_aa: CASSSQRYVEQYF
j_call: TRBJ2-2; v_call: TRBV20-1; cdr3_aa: CSAAKGANTGELFF
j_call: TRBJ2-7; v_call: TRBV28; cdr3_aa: CASSPVGSTDYEQYF
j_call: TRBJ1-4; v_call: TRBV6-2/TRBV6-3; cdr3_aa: CASSSTGVREKLFF
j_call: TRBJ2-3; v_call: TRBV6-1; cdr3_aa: CASSRGLGAPDTQYF
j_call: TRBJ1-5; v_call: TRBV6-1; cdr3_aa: CASGVGAGGVYQPQHF
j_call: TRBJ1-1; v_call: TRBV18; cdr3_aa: CASSPGGGTNTEAFF
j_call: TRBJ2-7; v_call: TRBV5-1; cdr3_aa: CASSVTSGVAYEQYF
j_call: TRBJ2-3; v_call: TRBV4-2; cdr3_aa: CASSQAATKTLDTQYF
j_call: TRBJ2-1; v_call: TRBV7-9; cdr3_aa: CASPGRGASSSYNEQFF
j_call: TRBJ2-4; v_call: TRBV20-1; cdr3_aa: CSARETTAKNIQYF
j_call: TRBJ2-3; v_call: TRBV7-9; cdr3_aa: CASSFPLTGITDTQYF
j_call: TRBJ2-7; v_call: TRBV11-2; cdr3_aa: CASSPNFGQSSYEQYF
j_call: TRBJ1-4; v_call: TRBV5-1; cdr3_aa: CASSPGEGSRGEKLFF